Reported below is one TCR beta chain. This sample was taken from a study of blood T cell repertoires in COVID-19. For the study at large: The cDNA or gDNA used as material had been derived from T cells, B-cell-depleted T cells, or PBMCs.

The CDR3 length is 14 residues. The ends were cut back, 5 bases at V and 3 bases at J, with 13 bases in the middle. The germline gives CDR1 SEHNR, CDR2 FQNEAQ (reference sequence). Original processing methods: Amplified reference gene primers provided the basis for estimating nucleated cell counts. The data were produced by immunoSEQ multiplex PCR, yet TCRdb's version contains in-frame clones alone and is incomplete. The DNA was the basis for D and trimming; V, J and clone size are from that table. The repertoire includes 200,000 to 250,000 clones, under 85% of them detected once, and approximately 2% sits in the top ten. Cohort placement rested on clinical history that participants reported themselves.

Sequenced input: PBMCs or T cells enriched from blood (not recorded which). The chain recombines TRBV7-9 with TRBJ1-1; a possible D gene is TRBD1 (5 bases). The receptor's source is a man aged 60 to 69 who had recovered from COVID-19. This chain's CDR3 is CASSRGPTDTEAFF. For the CDR3, the DNA is TGTGCCAGCAGCCGAGGCCCGACAGACACTGAAGCTTTCTTT. The full variable domain, rest sourced from reference TRBV7-9 and TRBJ1-1, is DTGVSQNPRHKITKRGQNVTFRCDPISEHNRLYWYRQTLGQGPEFLTYFQNEAQLEKSRLLSDRFSAERPKGSFSTLEIQRTEQGDSAMYLCASSRGPTDTEAFFGQGTRLTVV.